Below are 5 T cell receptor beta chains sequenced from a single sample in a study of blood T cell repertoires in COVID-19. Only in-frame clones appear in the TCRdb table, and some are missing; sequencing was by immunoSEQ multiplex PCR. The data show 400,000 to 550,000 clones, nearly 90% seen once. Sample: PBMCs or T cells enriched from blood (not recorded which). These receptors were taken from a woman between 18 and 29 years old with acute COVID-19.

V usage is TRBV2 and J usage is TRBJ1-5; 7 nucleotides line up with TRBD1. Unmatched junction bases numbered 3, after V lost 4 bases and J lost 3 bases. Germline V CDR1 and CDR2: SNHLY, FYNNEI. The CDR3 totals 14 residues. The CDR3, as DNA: TGTGCCAGCAGTGGAGGACAGGTCAATCAGCCCCAGCATTTT. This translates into CASSGGQVNQPQHF.

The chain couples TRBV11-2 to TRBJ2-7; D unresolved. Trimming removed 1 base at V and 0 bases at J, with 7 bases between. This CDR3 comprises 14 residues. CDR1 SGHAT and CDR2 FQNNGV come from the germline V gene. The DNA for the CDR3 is TGTGCCAGCAGCTTAGCCTACCTCTCCTACGAGCAGTACTTC. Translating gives CASSLAYLSYEQYF.

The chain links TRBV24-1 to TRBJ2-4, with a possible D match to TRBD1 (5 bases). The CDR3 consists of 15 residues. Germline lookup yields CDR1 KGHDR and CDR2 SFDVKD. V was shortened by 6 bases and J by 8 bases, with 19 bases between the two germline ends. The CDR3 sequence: CATSNPREDWDIQYF. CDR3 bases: TGTGCCACCAGTAACCCCAGGGAAGATTGGGACATTCAGTACTTC.

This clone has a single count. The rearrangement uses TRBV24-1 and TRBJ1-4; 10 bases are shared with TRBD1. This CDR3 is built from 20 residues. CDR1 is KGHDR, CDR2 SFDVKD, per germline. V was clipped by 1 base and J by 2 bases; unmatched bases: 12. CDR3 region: CATSDFRDRGISPTNEKLFF. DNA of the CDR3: TGTGCCACCAGTGATTTCAGGGACAGGGGAATTTCACCGACTAATGAAAAACTGTTTTTT.

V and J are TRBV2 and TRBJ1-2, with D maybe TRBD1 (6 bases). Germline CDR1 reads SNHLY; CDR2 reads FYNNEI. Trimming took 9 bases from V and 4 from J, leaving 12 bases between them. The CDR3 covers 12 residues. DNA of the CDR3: TGTGCCAGTAACAGGGTCGGCTATGGCTACACCTTC. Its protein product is CASNRVGYGYTF.